This entry lists 8 T cell receptor beta chains sequenced from one sample in a study of blood T cell repertoires in COVID-19. Sequencing used immunoSEQ multiplex PCR; TCRdb keeps in-frame clones, though not all of them. Of under 300,000 clones listed, just under 85% are singletons. Sequencing was performed on peripheral blood. The receptors were sampled from an older woman with active or convalescent COVID-19.

The chain uses TRBV24-1 and TRBJ2-2; TRBD1 matches 9 bases. Germline trimming cut 1 base from V and 6 bases from J; bases unmatched to any gene: 5. Germline V gene lookup returns CDR1 KGHDR and CDR2 SFDVKD. There are 16 residues in the CDR3. CDR3 coding DNA: TGTGCCACCAGTGATTTAACAGGGGGCTTTGCCGGGGAGCTGTTTTTT. It translates to CATSDLTGGFAGELFF.

This rearrangement joins TRBV18 to TRBJ1-5; 11 nucleotides match TRBD1. CDR3 length: 14 residues. Trimming at V came to 6 bases and at J to 6 bases, leaving 4 bases not matched to a gene. Germline-derived CDR1 and CDR2 are KGHSH and LQKENI. CDR3 residues: CASSRTGGSQPQHF. The CDR3 region has the DNA TGTGCCAGCTCCCGGACAGGGGGCAGTCAGCCCCAGCATTTT.

A note on this clone: One end of the junction fails to match germline, which may point to a read error. The chain combines TRBV5-1 with TRBJ1-2; D gene ambiguous. Germline lookup yields CDR1 SGHRS and CDR2 YFSETQ. This CDR3 has 11 residues. The CDR3 loop is CARMNDEPEGF. The CDR3 coding sequence is TGCGCCAGGATGAATGACGAACCTGAGGGCTTC.

This clone was observed a single time. The chain couples TRBV2 to TRBJ2-1; 14 nucleotides match TRBD2. V lost 5 bases to trimming and J lost 9 bases; unmatched junction nucleotides: 6. Per the germline V gene, CDR1 is SNHLY and CDR2 is FYNNEI. This CDR3 region has 15 residues. For the CDR3, the DNA is TGTGCCAGCAGTACGGGACTAGCGGGAGAGGCTGAGCAGTTCTTC. The encoded protein is CASSTGLAGEAEQFF.

The rearrangement links TRBV29-1 to TRBJ1-1, with D maybe TRBD1 (6 bases). Germline values: CDR1 SQVTM, CDR2 ANQGSEA. This CDR3 has 13 amino acids. V gave up 2 bases and J gave up 1 base, with 8 bases separating them. The CDR3 sequence: CSVEKGQNTEAFF. The CDR3 region has the DNA TGCAGCGTTGAAAAGGGACAGAACACTGAAGCTTTCTTT.

The V and J genes are TRBV29-1 and TRBJ1-1; TRBD1 agrees at 7 bases. The V segment lost 5 bases and the J segment 3 bases; nucleotides outside the gene matches: 6. The CDR3 spans 13 residues. CDR1 is SQVTM, CDR2 ANQGSEA, per germline. The CDR3 DNA reads TGCAGCGTTCGGACAGGAGGGGACACTGAAGCTTTCTTT. This translates into CSVRTGGDTEAFF.

The chain couples TRBV29-1 to TRBJ2-3; the match to TRBD2 covers 8 bases. Looked up from germline, CDR1 is SQVTM and CDR2 is ANQGSEA. CDR3 size: 15 residues. V dropped 3 bases and J dropped 7; count of bases not matched to a gene: 12. The CDR3 sequence is CSVDLTGGPTNTQYF. CDR3 DNA: TGCAGCGTTGATTTAACGGGAGGGCCGACTAATACGCAGTATTTT.

The V and J genes are TRBV7-9 and TRBJ2-7, with 14 bases matching TRBD2. CDR3 length: 16 residues. Per germline, CDR1 SEHNR and CDR2 FQNEAQ (reference sequence). V was pared by 5 bases and J by 4 bases, with 7 bases of the junction left unmatched. The DNA for the CDR3 is TGTGCCAGCAGCCTTGGGACTAGCGGGAGCTGGTACGAGCAGTACTTC. Translation: CASSLGTSGSWYEQYF.